The TCR beta chain described here comes from a study of molecular identifiers for immune sequencing clone quantification. Study-wide results and caveats: Clones that had above 20 RNA copies took up over 99% of effector molecules but under 1% in naive cells.

Germline loops: CDR1 SGHRS, CDR2 YFSETQ. V gave up 5 bases and J gave up 0 bases, with 9 bases separating them. The CDR3 spans 13 residues. This clonotype was counted at least ten times. Its antigen remains unidentified. The authors sorted naive CD8 T cells as CD8+CD4-CCR7+CD45RA+. Library preparation followed earlier protocols using designated TCR primers. Via MiXCR, TCRdb re-called the PCR reads, giving one row per CDR3 protein. The repertoire holds 80,000 to 100,000 distinct CDR3 sequences, more than 20% seen once, with roughly 1% in the top ten. This sequence joins TRBV5-1 and TRBJ2-7; maybe TRBD1 (5 bases). The TCR originated in a human donor in good health. Some libraries in this study had Jurkat cell RNA spiked in. What was sequenced was naive CD8+ T cells from blood, with Jurkat cell RNA spiked in. Stated subset: FACS-sorted CD8+CD4-CCR7+CD45RA+ naive T cells. For the CDR3, the DNA is TGCGCCAGCAGTGCAGGGTTCTCCTACGAGCAGTACTTC. Its translation is CASSAGFSYEQYF.